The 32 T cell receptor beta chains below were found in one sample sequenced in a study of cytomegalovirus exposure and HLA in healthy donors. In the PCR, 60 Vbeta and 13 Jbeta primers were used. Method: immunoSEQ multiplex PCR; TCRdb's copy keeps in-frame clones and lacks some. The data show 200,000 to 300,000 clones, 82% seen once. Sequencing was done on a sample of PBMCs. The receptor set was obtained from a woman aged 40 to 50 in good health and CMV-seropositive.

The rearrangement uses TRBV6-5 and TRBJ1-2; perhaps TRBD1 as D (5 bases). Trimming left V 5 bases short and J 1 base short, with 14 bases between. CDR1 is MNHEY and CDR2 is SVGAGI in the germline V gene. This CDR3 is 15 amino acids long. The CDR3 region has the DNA TGTGCCAGCAGTCTCTTCAGGGAACATAACTATGGCTACACCTTC. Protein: CASSLFREHNYGYTF.

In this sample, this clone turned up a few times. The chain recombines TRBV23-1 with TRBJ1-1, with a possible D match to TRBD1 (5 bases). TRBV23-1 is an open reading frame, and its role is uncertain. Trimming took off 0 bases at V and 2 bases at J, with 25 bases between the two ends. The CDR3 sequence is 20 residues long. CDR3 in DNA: TGCGCCAGCAGTCAATCCCAATCCCCGTCAGGACAAAATAGAAACACTGAAGCTTTCTTT. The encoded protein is CASSQSQSPSGQNRNTEAFF.

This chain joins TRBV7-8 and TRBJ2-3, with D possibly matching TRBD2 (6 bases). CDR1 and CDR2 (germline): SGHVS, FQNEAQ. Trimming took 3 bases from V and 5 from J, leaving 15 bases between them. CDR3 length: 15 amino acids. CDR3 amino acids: CASSLRDSGIDTQYF. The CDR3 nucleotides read TGTGCCAGCAGCTTGCGGGACTCCGGGATAGATACGCAGTATTTT.

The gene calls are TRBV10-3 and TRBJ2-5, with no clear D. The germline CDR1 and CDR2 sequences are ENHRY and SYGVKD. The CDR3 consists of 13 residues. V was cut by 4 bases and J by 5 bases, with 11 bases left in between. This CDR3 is CAISVSSEETQYF. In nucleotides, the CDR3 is TGTGCCATCAGTGTTTCGAGCGAGGAGACCCAGTACTTC.

For the CDR3, the DNA is TGCAGTGCTAGACTGGCCCTGGAAGCTTTCTTT. Protein sequence: CSARLALEAFF. This sequence joins TRBV20-1 and TRBJ1-1; D unresolved. Per the germline V gene, CDR1 is DFQATT and CDR2 is SNEGSKA (reference sequence). CDR3 length equals 11 residues. The V end lost 2 bases, the J end lost 8 bases, and 9 bases lay between the germline ends.

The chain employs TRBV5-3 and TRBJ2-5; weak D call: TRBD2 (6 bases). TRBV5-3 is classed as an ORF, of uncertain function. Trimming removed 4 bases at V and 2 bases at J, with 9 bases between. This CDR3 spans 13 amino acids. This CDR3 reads CARSRGGQETQYF. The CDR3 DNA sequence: TGTGCCAGAAGCCGAGGAGGGCAAGAGACCCAGTACTTC.

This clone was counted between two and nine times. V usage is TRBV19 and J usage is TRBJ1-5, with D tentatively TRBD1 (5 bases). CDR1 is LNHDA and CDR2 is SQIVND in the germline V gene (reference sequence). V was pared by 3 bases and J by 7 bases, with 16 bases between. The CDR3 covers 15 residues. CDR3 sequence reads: CASSMGWGRGQPQHF. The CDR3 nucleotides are TGTGCCAGTAGTATGGGTTGGGGACGGGGGCAGCCCCAGCATTTT.

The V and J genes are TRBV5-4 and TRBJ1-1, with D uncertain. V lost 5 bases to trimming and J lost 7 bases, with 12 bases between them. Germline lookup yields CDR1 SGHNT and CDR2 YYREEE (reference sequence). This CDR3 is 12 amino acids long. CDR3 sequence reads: CASRRHPHEAFF. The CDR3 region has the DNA TGTGCCAGCAGGAGACATCCTCATGAAGCTTTCTTT.

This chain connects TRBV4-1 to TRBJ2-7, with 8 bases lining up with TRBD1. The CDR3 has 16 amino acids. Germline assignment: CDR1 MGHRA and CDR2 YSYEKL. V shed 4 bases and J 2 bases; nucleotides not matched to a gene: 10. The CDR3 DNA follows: TGCGCCAGCAGCCTAGCATCGGACAGGGCGACCTACGAGCAGTACTTC. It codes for CASSLASDRATYEQYF.

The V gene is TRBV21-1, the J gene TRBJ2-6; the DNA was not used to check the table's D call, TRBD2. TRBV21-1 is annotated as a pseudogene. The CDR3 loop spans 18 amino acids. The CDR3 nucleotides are TGTGCCAGCTCTGGACTAGCGGGAGGGCCTGGTGGGGCCAACGTCCTGACTTTC. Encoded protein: CASSGLAGGPGGANVLTF.

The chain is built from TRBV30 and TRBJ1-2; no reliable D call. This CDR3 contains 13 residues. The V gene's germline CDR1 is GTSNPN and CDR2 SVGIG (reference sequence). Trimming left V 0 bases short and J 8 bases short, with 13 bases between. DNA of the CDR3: TGTGCCTGGAGTGTATCCCAGTATATGGGCTACACCTTC. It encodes CAWSVSQYMGYTF.

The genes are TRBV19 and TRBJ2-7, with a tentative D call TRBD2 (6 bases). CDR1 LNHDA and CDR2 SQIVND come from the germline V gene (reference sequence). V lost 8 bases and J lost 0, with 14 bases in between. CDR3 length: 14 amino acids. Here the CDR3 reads CASASGTLSYEQYF. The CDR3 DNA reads TGTGCCAGTGCATCCGGGACTCTCTCCTACGAGCAGTACTTC.

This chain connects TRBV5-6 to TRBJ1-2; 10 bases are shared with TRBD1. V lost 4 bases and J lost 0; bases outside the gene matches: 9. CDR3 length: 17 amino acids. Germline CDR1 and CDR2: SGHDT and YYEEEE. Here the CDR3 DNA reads TGTGCCAGCAGCCAGGACAGGGGGGACATAACTAACTATGGCTACACCTTC. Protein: CASSQDRGDITNYGYTF.

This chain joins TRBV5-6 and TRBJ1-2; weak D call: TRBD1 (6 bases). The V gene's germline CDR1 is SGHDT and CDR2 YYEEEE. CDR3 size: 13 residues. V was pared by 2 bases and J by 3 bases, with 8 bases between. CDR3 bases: TGTGCCAGCAGCTTCAGGGGAGACTATGGCTACACCTTC. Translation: CASSFRGDYGYTF.

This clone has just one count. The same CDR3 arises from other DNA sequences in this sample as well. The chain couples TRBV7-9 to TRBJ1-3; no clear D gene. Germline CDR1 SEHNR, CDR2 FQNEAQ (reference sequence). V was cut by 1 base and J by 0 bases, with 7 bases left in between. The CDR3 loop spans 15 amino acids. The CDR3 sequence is CASSLGTGSGNTIYF. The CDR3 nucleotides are TGTGCCAGCAGCTTAGGAACGGGCTCTGGAAACACCATATATTTT.

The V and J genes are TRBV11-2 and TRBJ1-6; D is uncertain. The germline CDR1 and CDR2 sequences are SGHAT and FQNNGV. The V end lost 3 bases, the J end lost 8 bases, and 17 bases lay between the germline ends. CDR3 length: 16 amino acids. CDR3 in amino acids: CASSFSFGGRDSPLHF. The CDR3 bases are TGTGCCAGCAGCTTTAGCTTCGGAGGGCGGGATTCACCCCTCCACTTT.

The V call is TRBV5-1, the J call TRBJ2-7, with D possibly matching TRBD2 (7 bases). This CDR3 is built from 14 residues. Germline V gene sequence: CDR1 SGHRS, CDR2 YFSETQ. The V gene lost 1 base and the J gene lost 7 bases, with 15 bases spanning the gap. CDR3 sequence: CASSLWGGAGEQYF. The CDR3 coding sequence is TGCGCCAGCAGCTTGTGGGGGGGCGCCGGGGAGCAGTACTTC.

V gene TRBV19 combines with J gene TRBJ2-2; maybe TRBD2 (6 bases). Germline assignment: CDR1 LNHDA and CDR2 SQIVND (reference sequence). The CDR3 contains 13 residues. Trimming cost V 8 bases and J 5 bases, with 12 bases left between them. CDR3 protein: CASRERGTGELFF. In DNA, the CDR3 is TGTGCCAGTCGGGAGAGAGGGACCGGGGAGCTGTTTTTT.

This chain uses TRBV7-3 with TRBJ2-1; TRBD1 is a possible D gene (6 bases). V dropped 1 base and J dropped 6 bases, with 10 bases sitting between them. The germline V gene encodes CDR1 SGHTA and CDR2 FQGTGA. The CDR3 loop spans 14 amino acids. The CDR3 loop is CASSLMGRGNEQFF. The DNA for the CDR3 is TGTGCCAGCAGCTTAATGGGCAGGGGCAATGAGCAGTTCTTC.

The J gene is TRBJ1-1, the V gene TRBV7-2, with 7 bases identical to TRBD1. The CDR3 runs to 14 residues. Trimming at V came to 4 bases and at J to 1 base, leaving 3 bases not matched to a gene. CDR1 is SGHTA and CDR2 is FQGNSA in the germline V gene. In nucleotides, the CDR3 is TGTGCCAGCAGCTCCAACAGGGGGAACACTGAAGCTTTCTTT. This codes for CASSSNRGNTEAFF.

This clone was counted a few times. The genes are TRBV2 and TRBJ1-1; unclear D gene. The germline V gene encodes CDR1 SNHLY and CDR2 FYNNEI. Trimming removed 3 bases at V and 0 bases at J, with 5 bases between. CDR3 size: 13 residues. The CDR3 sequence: CASSDELNTEAFF. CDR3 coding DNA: TGTGCCAGCAGTGATGAGTTGAACACTGAAGCTTTCTTT.

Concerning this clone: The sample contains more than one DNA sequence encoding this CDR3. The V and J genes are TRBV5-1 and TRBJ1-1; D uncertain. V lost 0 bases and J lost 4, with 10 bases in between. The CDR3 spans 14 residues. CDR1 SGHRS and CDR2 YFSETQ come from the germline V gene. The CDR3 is CASSLGGGSTEAFF. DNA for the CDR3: TGCGCCAGCAGCTTGGGGGGAGGGAGCACTGAAGCTTTCTTT.

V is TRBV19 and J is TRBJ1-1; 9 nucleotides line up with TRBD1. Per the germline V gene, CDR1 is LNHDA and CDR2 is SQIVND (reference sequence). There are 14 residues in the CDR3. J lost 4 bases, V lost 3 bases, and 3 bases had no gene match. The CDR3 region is CASSIGQGTTEAFF. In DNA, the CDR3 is TGTGCCAGTAGTATTGGACAGGGGACCACTGAAGCTTTCTTT.

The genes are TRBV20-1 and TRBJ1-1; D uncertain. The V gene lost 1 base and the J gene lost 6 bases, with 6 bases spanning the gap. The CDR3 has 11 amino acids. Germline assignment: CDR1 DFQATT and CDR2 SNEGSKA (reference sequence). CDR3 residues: CSARGTSEAFF. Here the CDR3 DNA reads TGCAGTGCTAGAGGGACTTCTGAAGCTTTCTTT.

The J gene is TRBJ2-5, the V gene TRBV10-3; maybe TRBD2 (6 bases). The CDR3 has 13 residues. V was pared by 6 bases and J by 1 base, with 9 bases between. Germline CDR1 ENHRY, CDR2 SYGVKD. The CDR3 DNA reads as TGTGCCATCAGGAGGGACTCCCAAGAGACCCAGTACTTC. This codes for CAIRRDSQETQYF.

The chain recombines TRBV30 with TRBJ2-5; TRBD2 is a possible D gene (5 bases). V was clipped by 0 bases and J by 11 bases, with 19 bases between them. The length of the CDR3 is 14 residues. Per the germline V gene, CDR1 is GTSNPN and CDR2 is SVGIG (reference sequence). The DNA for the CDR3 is TGTGCCTGGAGTGTGGACTCTTTTCGGGATGAGCAGTACTTC. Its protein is CAWSVDSFRDEQYF. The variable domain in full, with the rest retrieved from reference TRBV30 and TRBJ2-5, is SQTIHQWPATLVQPVGSPLSLECTVEGTSNPNLYWYRQAAGRGLQLLFYSVGIGQISSEVPQNLSASRPQDRQFILSSKKLLLSDSGFYLCAWSVDSFRDEQYFGPGTRLLVL.

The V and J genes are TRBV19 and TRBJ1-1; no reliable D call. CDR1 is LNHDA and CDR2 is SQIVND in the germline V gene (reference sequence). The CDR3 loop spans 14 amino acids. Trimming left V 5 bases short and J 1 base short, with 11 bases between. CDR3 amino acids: CASSVYQWNTEAFF. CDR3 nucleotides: TGTGCCAGTAGTGTTTACCAGTGGAACACTGAAGCTTTCTTT.

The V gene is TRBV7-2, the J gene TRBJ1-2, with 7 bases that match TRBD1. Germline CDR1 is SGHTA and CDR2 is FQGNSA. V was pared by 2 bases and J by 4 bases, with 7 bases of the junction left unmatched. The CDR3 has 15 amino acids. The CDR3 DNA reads TGTGCCAGCAGCTTATGGGCAGGGGGAATCTATGGCTACACCTTC. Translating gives CASSLWAGGIYGYTF.

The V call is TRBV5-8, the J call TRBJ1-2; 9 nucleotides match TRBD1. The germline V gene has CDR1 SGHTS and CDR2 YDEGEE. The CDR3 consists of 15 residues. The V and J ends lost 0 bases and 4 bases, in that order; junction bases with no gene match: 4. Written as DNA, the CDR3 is TGTGCCAGCAGCTTGGGACAGGGGGGGGTCTATGGCTACACCTTC. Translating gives CASSLGQGGVYGYTF.

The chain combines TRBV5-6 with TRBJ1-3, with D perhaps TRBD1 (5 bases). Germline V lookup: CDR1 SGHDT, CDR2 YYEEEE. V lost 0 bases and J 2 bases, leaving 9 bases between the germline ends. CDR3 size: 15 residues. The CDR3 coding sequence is TGTGCCAGCAGCTTGGGACAGACCCCTGGAAACACCATATATTTT. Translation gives CASSLGQTPGNTIYF.

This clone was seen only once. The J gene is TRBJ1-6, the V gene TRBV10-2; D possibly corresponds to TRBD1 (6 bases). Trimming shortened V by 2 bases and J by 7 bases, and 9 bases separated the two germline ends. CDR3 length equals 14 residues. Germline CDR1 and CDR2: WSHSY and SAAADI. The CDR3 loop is CASSEPTGNSPLHF. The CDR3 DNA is TGCGCCAGCAGTGAGCCTACAGGGAATTCACCCCTCCACTTT.

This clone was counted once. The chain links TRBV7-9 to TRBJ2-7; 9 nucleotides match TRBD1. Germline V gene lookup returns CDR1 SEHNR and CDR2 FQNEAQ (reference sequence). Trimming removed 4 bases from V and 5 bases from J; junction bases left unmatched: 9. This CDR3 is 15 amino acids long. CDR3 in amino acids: CASSSRDRAWNEQYF. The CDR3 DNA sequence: TGTGCCAGCAGCTCCCGGGACAGGGCTTGGAACGAGCAGTACTTC.